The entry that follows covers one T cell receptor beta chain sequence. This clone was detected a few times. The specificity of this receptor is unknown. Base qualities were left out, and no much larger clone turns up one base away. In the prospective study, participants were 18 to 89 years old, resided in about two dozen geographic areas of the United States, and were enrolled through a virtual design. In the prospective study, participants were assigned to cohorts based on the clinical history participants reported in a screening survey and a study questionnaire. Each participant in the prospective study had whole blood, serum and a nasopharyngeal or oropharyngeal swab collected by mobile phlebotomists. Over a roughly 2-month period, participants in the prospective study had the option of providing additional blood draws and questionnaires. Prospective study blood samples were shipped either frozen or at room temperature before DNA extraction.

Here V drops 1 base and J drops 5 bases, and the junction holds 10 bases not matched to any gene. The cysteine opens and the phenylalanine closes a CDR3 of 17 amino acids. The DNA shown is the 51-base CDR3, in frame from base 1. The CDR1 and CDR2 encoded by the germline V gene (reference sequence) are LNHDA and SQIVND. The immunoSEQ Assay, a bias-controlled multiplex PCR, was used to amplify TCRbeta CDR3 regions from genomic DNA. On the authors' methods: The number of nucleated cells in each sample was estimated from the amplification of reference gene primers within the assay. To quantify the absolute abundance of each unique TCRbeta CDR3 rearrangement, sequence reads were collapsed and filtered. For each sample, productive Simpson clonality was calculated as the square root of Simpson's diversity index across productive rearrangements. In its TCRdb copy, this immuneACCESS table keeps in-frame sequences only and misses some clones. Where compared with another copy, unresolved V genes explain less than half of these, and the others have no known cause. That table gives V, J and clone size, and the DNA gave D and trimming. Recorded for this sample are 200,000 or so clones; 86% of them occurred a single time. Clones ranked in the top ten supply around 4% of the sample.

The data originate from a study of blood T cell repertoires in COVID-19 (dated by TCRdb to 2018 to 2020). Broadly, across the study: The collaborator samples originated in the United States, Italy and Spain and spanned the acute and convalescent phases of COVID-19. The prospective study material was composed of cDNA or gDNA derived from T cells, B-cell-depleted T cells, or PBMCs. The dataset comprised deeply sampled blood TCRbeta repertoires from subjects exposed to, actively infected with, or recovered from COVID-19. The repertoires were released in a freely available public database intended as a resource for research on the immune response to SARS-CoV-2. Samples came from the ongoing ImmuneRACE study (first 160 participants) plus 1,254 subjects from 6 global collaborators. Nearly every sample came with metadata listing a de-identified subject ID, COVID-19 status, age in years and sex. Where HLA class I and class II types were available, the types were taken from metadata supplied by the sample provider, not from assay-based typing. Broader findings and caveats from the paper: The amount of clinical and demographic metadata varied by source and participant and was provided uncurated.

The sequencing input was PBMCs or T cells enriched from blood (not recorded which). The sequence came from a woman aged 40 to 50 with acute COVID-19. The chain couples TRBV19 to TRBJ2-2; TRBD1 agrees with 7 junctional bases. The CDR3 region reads CASSIGLHRGETGELFF. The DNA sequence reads TGTGCCAGTAGTATAGGCCTACACAGGGGTGAGACCGGGGAGCTGTTTTTT.